This T cell receptor beta chain was obtained from a study of regulatory T cells in long-lasting Graves disease. According to the study, TCR beta libraries were built with iRepertoire HTBI primers and CDR3-region Arm-PCR. TCRdb analysed the multiplex PCR reads with MiXCR anew, one entry per CDR3 protein. The sample contains 430,000 or so distinct CDR3 sequences, about 21% of which appear only once. The time point here: persistent/refractory GD, antithyroid drugs over 5 years with positive TRAb. Extracted PBMC RNA gave rise to the TCR library. Overall study findings and caveats: There was favoring of TRBV28, TRBJ1-2 and TRBJ2-5 in persistent disease. Having only a small sample size may have limited accuracy.

The CDR3 runs to 15 residues. Deletions cut 10 bases from V and 2 bases from J, with 18 bases between. CDR1 and CDR2 (germline): ENHRY, SYGVKD. As concerns this clonotype: Its antigen is as yet unknown.

Sequenced here: peripheral blood mononuclear cells (PBMCs), sampled when the disease was refractory, from a patient treated with antithyroid drugs. This TCR derives from a female donor with Graves disease. This chain uses TRBV10-3 with TRBJ1-3, with D perhaps TRBD1 (6 bases). The CDR3 DNA sequence: TGTGCCACGAACCCCGCCGGGGGGCCTGGAAACACCATATATTTT. Its translation: CATNPAGGPGNTIYF.